This TCR beta chain came from a study of response to subunit inactivated influenza vaccine. Study-level results: Authors suggested that a seasonal influenza vaccination recruits few new T cells each time.

There are many counts of this clonotype. Its antigen remains unknown. TCRdb independently ran MiXCR on the RT-PCR reads; one entry per CDR3 protein. In the table there are under 750,000 distinct CDR3 sequences, about 12% of which are singletons. This TCR came from a man in his forties or fifties who received an inactivated influenza vaccine. The sample was PBMCs from blood, taken on the day of vaccination.

The CDR3 here is CATSDSGPSSYEQYF. In DNA form, the CDR3 reads TGTGCCACCAGTGATTCCGGGCCAAGCTCCTACGAGCAGTACTTC. The chain carries TRBV24-1 and TRBJ2-7; D gene unclear. The CDR3 has 15 residues. Between the trimmed V and J ends, which lost 2 bases and 0 bases, there was a span of 10 bases. Germline V gene lookup returns CDR1 KGHDR and CDR2 SFDVKD.